This T cell receptor (beta chain) was identified in a study of T cell changes during pregnancy in multiple sclerosis. TCRdb's copy holds only in-frame clones and misses some; the assay was immunoSEQ multiplex PCR. This table has tens of thousands of clones, 90% appearing once. CDR3 size: 14 residues. V lost 0 bases, J lost 2 bases, and 5 bases lay in between. The germline gives CDR1 SGHRS, CDR2 YFSETQ. The sequences come from CD4+ T cells from peripheral blood mononuclear cells, collected before pregnancy. This receptor was identified in a female donor with multiple sclerosis, enrolled in a pregnancy study. The chain carries TRBV5-1 and TRBJ2-2; no clear D. The CDR3 sequence is CASSLVSNTGELFF. The CDR3 nucleotides are TGCGCCAGCAGCTTGGTGTCTAACACCGGGGAGCTGTTTTTT.